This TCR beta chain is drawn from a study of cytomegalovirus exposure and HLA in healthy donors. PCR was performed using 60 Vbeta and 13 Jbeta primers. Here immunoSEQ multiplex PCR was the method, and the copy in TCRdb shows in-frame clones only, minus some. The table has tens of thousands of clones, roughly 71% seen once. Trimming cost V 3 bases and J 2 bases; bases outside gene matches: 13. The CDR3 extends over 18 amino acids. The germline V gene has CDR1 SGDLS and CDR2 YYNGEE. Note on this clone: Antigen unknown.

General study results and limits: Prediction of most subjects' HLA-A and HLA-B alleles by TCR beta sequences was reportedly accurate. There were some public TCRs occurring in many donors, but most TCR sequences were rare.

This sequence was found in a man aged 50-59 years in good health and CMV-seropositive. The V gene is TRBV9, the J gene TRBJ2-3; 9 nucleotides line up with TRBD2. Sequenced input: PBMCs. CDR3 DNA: TGTGCCAGCAGCGGATCCTCTGGGTTAGCGGGAGACACAGATACGCAGTATTTT. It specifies CASSGSSGLAGDTDTQYF.